This TCR beta chain stems from a study of blood T cells in healthy people across ages. V shed 5 bases and J shed 6 bases, with 17 bases lying between them. The CDR3 is 16 amino acids. The germline V gene encodes CDR1 SGHAT and CDR2 FQDESV (reference sequence). For the second PCR, which ran for about 6 to 12 cycles, a sample-barcoded 5' primer and a J-beta primer mix were used. MiXCR was run by TCRdb on the 5' RACE reads, yielding one entry per CDR3 protein. Among 1.5 million to 2 million distinct CDR3 sequences listed, roughly 49% were seen once. Sequenced: blood. The chain joins TRBV11-1 to TRBJ1-6; D possibly corresponds to TRBD1 (6 bases). This receptor was obtained from a middle-aged woman in good health. This chain's CDR3 is CASSLTGQSGNSPLHF. DNA for the CDR3: TGTGCCAGCAGCCTCACAGGACAGTCGGGTAATTCACCCCTCCACTTT.